Listed below are T cell receptor beta chains from one sample, sequenced in a study of T cell responses to AZD1222 COVID-19 vaccine. Generated by immunoSEQ multiplex PCR, the TCRdb table keeps only in-frame clones and is missing some. The table shows about 100,000 clones, with approximately 90% occurring only once. The specimen comprised peripheral blood, sampled 28 days after the second AZD1222 dose. The source of these receptors is an adult who received the AZD1222 COVID-19 vaccine. CDR3s include the opening cysteine and the closing phenylalanine or tryptophan. A D gene is named only where the DNA matches it firmly. Expanded clones are given a class, and other clones once, few, many or no size at all.

J	D	size	V	CDR3	DNA
TRBJ2-7	.	.	TRBV5-1	CASSLAAGEHYEQYF	TGCGCCAGCAGCTTGGCGGCAGGGGAACACTACGAGCAGTACTTC
TRBJ1-1	.	.	TRBV7-9	CASSLHGTDKAFF	TGTGCCAGCAGCTTACATGGGACCGACAAGGCTTTCTTT
TRBJ2-7	.	.	TRBV6-5	CASGLAGTPYEQYF	TGTGCCAGCGGCCTTGCCGGGACTCCCTACGAGCAGTACTTC
TRBJ1-3	.	.	TRBV30	CAWSSTAISGNTIYF	TGTGCCTGGAGTTCGACAGCGATCTCTGGAAACACCATATATTTT
TRBJ1-4	.	.	TRBV5-1	CASSFTGDEKLFF	TGCGCCAGCAGCTTCACGGGGGATGAAAAACTGTTTTTT
TRBJ1-2	TRBD1	.	TRBV5-4	CASGTGGGNYGYTF	TGTGCCTCAGGGACAGGGGGCGGAAATTATGGCTACACCTTC
TRBJ1-2	.	.	TRBV5-8	CASSRTGPNGYTF	TGTGCCAGCAGCCGTACGGGGCCAAACGGCTACACCTTC
TRBJ2-7	TRBD2	.	TRBV5-1	CASSPEASGRGEQYF	TGCGCCAGCAGCCCGGAGGCTAGCGGGAGGGGCGAGCAGTACTTC
TRBJ2-1	.	once	TRBV6-4	CASRARDGPYNEQFF	TGTGCCAGCAGAGCCCGGGACGGTCCATACAATGAGCAGTTCTTC
TRBJ2-7	.	.	TRBV3-1/TRBV3-2	CASSQGYEQYF	TGTGCCAGCAGCCAAGGGTACGAGCAGTACTTC
TRBJ1-3	.	.	TRBV10-3	CAISEGGTVSSSGNTIYF	TGTGCCATCAGTGAGGGGGGGACGGTGTCTAGCTCTGGAAACACCATATATTTT
TRBJ2-2	TRBD1	.	TRBV7-9	CASSPRGQGAFTGELFF	TGTGCCAGCAGCCCGCGGGGCCAGGGGGCCTTTACCGGGGAGCTGTTTTTT
TRBJ2-1	.	.	TRBV5-1	CASIGANPYNEQFF	TGCGCCAGCATTGGGGCCAACCCCTACAATGAGCAGTTCTTC
TRBJ2-2	.	.	TRBV3-1/TRBV3-2	CASSPSRRGNTGELFF	TGTGCCAGCAGCCCCTCGCGAAGGGGTAACACCGGGGAGCTGTTTTTT
TRBJ2-1	.	.	TRBV19	CASSIEGAQGEQFF	TGTGCCAGTAGTATAGAGGGGGCGCAAGGTGAGCAGTTCTTC
TRBJ2-5	.	.	TRBV28	CASSLISRGETQYF	TGTGCCAGCAGTTTAATTTCCCGGGGGGAGACCCAGTACTTC
TRBJ1-1	.	.	TRBV7-2	CASSLMAGTEAFF	TGTGCCAGCAGCTTAATGGCTGGCACTGAAGCTTTCTTT
TRBJ2-4	.	.	TRBV14	CASSLGTKNIQYF	TGTGCCAGCAGCCTTGGGACCAAAAACATTCAGTACTTC
TRBJ2-7	.	.	TRBV5-1	CASSPGAGQPGNYEQYF	TGCGCCAGCAGCCCCGGTGCTGGACAGCCGGGTAACTACGAGCAGTACTTC
TRBJ1-4	.	.	TRBV5-8	CASSYGQINEKLFF	TGTGCCAGCAGCTATGGACAGATAAATGAAAAACTGTTTTTT
TRBJ2-1	.	.	TRBV28	CASKHSEHEQFF	TGTGCCAGCAAACATAGTGAGCATGAGCAGTTCTTC
TRBJ2-2	.	once	TRBV11-3	CASSPGVSPIPNANTGELFF	TGTGCCAGCAGCCCAGGGGTATCACCCATACCCAACGCGAACACCGGGGAGCTGTTTTTT
TRBJ2-5	TRBD1	.	TRBV9	CASSRRDRGQETQYF	TGTGCCAGCAGTCGCCGGGACAGGGGGCAAGAGACCCAGTACTTC
TRBJ1-1	TRBD1	.	TRBV5-1	CASSSGQGYTEAFF	TGCGCCAGCAGCTCAGGACAGGGTTACACTGAAGCTTTCTTT
TRBJ2-7	TRBD2	.	TRBV5-1	CASSSDLTSREVVEQYF	TGCGCCAGCAGCTCAGATTTGACTAGTCGGGAGGTAGTGGAGCAGTACTTC
TRBJ2-7	TRBD2	once	TRBV7-9	CASSFTSGDEQYF	TGTGCCAGCAGCTTTACTAGCGGGGACGAGCAGTACTTC
TRBJ2-7	.	.	TRBV3-1/TRBV3-2	CASSHTTGAHSYEQYF	TGTGCCAGCAGCCATACCACAGGAGCTCACTCCTACGAGCAGTACTTC
TRBJ2-1	TRBD2	.	TRBV12-3/TRBV12-4	CASFSGDSNEQFF	TGTGCCAGCTTTAGCGGGGATTCGAATGAGCAGTTCTTC
TRBJ2-7	.	.	TRBV4-1	CASSQEGGLSYEQYF	TGCGCCAGCAGCCAAGAGGGGGGACTCTCCTACGAGCAGTACTTC
TRBJ2-5	.	.	TRBV6-5	CASITGGFQETQYF	TGTGCCAGCATCACGGGTGGCTTCCAAGAGACCCAGTACTTC
TRBJ2-1	TRBD2	.	TRBV19	CASSISLAGAAGNEQFF	TGTGCCAGTAGTATAAGTCTAGCGGGAGCCGCGGGCAATGAGCAGTTCTTC
TRBJ2-7	TRBD1	.	TRBV10-3	CAISDTGTGVDEQYF	TGTGCCATCAGTGATACCGGGACAGGGGTCGACGAGCAGTACTTC
TRBJ1-3	.	.	TRBV29-1	CSVRSAGRNTIYF	TGCAGCGTCCGATCGGCGGGCCGAAACACCATATATTTT
TRBJ1-2	.	once	TRBV7-6	CASSGGDFRYTF	TGTGCCAGCAGCGGAGGAGATTTTCGGTACACCTTC
TRBJ1-1	TRBD1	.	TRBV5-1	CASSSETGGLFGATEAFF	TGCGCCAGCAGCTCAGAGACAGGGGGCCTATTTGGAGCCACTGAAGCTTTCTTT
TRBJ2-5	.	.	TRBV5-5	CASSFHQETQYF	TGTGCCAGCAGCTTCCACCAAGAGACCCAGTACTTC